Listed here are 5 T cell receptor beta chains from one sample, sequenced in a study of OX40 agonist ivuxolimab in advanced cancers. The library was made by the immunoSEQ multiplex PCR assay. This immuneACCESS table, as held by TCRdb, lists in-frame sequences with V and J called but not all clones. Of the missing ones, under half trace to an unresolved V gene in checked studies; the others have no known cause. The sample includes over 55,000 clones, with about 91% observed a single time. The top ten clones comprise 1.5% to 2% of the sample. The sequenced sample was CD4+ or CD8+ T cells sorted from blood, obtained in a trial of the OX40 agonist ivuxolimab. The receptors come from an adult with an advanced solid tumor such as melanoma, head and neck, liver or kidney cancer.

The rearrangement links TRBV25-1 to TRBJ2-7; the D gene is possibly TRBD2 (6 bases). V lost 3 bases, J lost 1 base, and 10 bases lay in between. The CDR3 is made up of 14 amino acids. CDR1 and CDR2 from the germline V gene are MGHDK and SYGVNS. This CDR3 is CASSEAGISYEQYF. The CDR3 nucleotides are TGTGCCAGCAGTGAGGCGGGGATATCCTACGAGCAGTACTTC.

The V call is TRBV5-8, the J call TRBJ1-2; the match to TRBD1 covers 7 bases. Trimming cost V 2 bases and J 8 bases; bases outside gene matches: 15. The germline CDR1 and CDR2 sequences are SGHTS and YDEGEE. The CDR3 extends over 16 amino acids. CDR3: CASSFSGTDPGGGYTF. In DNA form, the CDR3 reads TGTGCCAGCAGCTTTAGCGGGACAGATCCTGGAGGGGGCTACACCTTC.

The V gene is TRBV7-9, the J gene TRBJ2-5, with D perhaps TRBD2 (5 bases). V dropped 1 base and J dropped 2 bases, with 8 bases sitting between them. Germline V gene sequence: CDR1 SEHNR, CDR2 FQNEAQ (reference sequence). The CDR3 is 14 residues long. DNA for the CDR3: TGTGCCAGCAGCTTAGACGGGAAACAAGAGACCCAGTACTTC. Translating gives CASSLDGKQETQYF.

V is TRBV2 and J is TRBJ2-2; the match to TRBD2 covers 7 bases. The CDR3 spans 13 residues. CDR1 is SNHLY and CDR2 is FYNNEI in the germline V gene. The J segment lost 6 bases and the V segment lost 8 bases, leaving 6 bases of the junction unmatched. This CDR3 is CASGTNFSGELFF. As DNA, the CDR3 is TGTGCCAGCGGGACTAATTTCTCCGGGGAGCTGTTTTTT.

The count of this clone is one. This sequence joins TRBV19 and TRBJ2-7; TRBD2 matches 13 bases. The CDR3 has 14 amino acids. With 4 bases clipped from V and 3 bases from J, the junction kept 0 bases outside the gene matches. Germline V gene data show CDR1 as LNHDA and CDR2 as SQIVND (reference sequence). CDR3 bases: TGTGCCAGTAGTAGGACTAGCGGGAGCTACGAGCAGTACTTC. This translates into CASSRTSGSYEQYF.